The clone carrying this T cell receptor (delta chain) was seen at least ten times. Other DNA sequences within the sample encode an identical CDR3. This sample was included in a study of gamma-delta T cells after stem cell transplantation. TCRdb re-called the RT-PCR reads using CATT. The sample yields about 2,600 delta-chain clones, about 2.9% seen once. CDR1 and CDR2 from the germline V gene are GEAIGNYY and EKD. V lost 0 bases and J lost 0, with 28 bases in between. The CDR3 is 21 amino acids. J is TRDJ1 and V is TRDV2; possibly TRDD3 for D (6 bases). The receptor was derived from a human donor. It is not recorded whose cells these are; they may come from a transplant donor. Sequenced input: gamma-delta T cells. CDR3 region: CACDTVNVRGTPSLYTDKLIF. The CDR3, as DNA: TGTGCCTGTGACACCGTCAATGTTCGGGGGACACCCAGCCTGTACACCGATAAACTCATCTTT.